This section outlines one T cell receptor beta chain sequence together with its context. Antigen unknown. The record originates from a study of cytomegalovirus exposure and HLA in healthy donors. Whole-study results and caveats: The authors later found TCR association rates varying by HLA locus, with DRB1 most and HLA-C fewest. A later analysis linked a missense variant in DCLRE1C to the trimming of TCR beta V and J genes.

Healthy bone marrow donors made up the donors. The PCR made use of 60 Vbeta and 13 Jbeta primers. The method was immunoSEQ multiplex PCR; TCRdb's version includes in-frame clones alone and lacks a portion of them. Here the sample spans about 130,000 clones, 79% being singletons. The specimen was PBMCs. The sequence was obtained from a man in his forties in good health and CMV-seropositive.

In DNA, the CDR3 is TGTGCCAGCAGTTTGGGGCAGGGGGCCCTTGAGCAGTACTTC. It codes for CASSLGQGALEQYF. This chain links TRBV27 with TRBJ2-7, with 8 bases that match TRBD1. The CDR3 covers 14 residues. Per germline, CDR1 MNHEY and CDR2 SMNVEV (reference sequence). V lost 3 bases and J lost 7; bases outside the gene matches: 8.